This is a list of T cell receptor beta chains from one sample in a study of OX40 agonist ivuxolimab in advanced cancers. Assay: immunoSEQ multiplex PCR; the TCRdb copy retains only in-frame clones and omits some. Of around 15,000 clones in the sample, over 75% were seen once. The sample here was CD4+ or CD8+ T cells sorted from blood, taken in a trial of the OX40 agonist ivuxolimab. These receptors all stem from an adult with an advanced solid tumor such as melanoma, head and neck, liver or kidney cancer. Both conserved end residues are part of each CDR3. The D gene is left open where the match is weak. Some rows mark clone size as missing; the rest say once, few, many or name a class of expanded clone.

CDR3nt: TGTGCCAGCAGTCCACAGGACGAGGGGTCGCAGTATTTT
CDR3aa: CASSPQDEGSQYF
v_gene: TRBV27
d_gene: NA
j_gene: TRBJ2-3
abundance: NA

CDR3nt: TGTGCCAGCAATAACCTAAGACACCCAGGGACTAGCGGGGAGGGGTACCAAGAGACCCAGTACTTC
CDR3aa: CASNNLRHPGTSGEGYQETQYF
v_gene: TRBV9
d_gene: TRBD2
j_gene: TRBJ2-5
abundance: NA

CDR3nt: TGTGCCACCGAGGGGGGCACTGAAGCTTTCTTT
CDR3aa: CATEGGTEAFF
v_gene: TRBV6-6
d_gene: NA
j_gene: TRBJ1-1
abundance: once

CDR3nt: TGTGCCAGTAGTAGCCAGGGGGGGGCGCGACAGCCCCAGCATTTT
CDR3aa: CASSSQGGARQPQHF
v_gene: TRBV19
d_gene: TRBD1
j_gene: TRBJ1-5
abundance: NA

CDR3nt: TGTGCCAGCAGTGAAGAGGGGATGGGTGCTGAAGCTTTCTTT
CDR3aa: CASSEEGMGAEAFF
v_gene: TRBV6-1
d_gene: NA
j_gene: TRBJ1-1
abundance: NA

CDR3nt: TGTGCCAGCAGTGAACAGATTCTTACCTACGAGCAGTACTTC
CDR3aa: CASSEQILTYEQYF
v_gene: TRBV6-1
d_gene: NA
j_gene: TRBJ2-7
abundance: medium-sized

CDR3nt: TGTGCCAGCAGCCAAGATAGCCTAGCGGGGACACCGGCAGATACGCAGTATTTT
CDR3aa: CASSQDSLAGTPADTQYF
v_gene: TRBV4-2
d_gene: TRBD2
j_gene: TRBJ2-3
abundance: NA

CDR3nt: TGTGCCAGCAGCTTAGTAGAGGGGGGCACTGAAGCTTTCTTT
CDR3aa: CASSLVEGGTEAFF
v_gene: TRBV11-2
d_gene: NA
j_gene: TRBJ1-1
abundance: NA

CDR3nt: TGTGCCAGCAGTTTTTCGGCAGATTCCCAGCCTAGGGAGCAGTACTTC
CDR3aa: CASSFSADSQPREQYF
v_gene: TRBV28
d_gene: NA
j_gene: TRBJ2-7
abundance: few

CDR3nt: TGTGCCACCAGCAGAGAAAGGGTGGGGAAGACGATGAACACTGAAGCTTTCTTT
CDR3aa: CATSRERVGKTMNTEAFF
v_gene: TRBV15
d_gene: NA
j_gene: TRBJ1-1
abundance: NA

CDR3nt: TGCAGCTCCTGGGAATGGACAGGGGGAGTCTATGGCTACACCTTC
CDR3aa: CSSWEWTGGVYGYTF
v_gene: TRBV29-1
d_gene: TRBD1
j_gene: TRBJ1-2
abundance: NA

CDR3nt: TGTGCCAGCAGCCCCTCCGGGGAAATTGGGACTCACGAGCAGTACTTC
CDR3aa: CASSPSGEIGTHEQYF
v_gene: TRBV7-9
d_gene: NA
j_gene: TRBJ2-7
abundance: medium-sized

CDR3nt: TGTGCCAGCAGTGACTCTGAGAGAAGCTCCTACAATGAGCAGTTCTTC
CDR3aa: CASSDSERSSYNEQFF
v_gene: TRBV6-4
d_gene: NA
j_gene: TRBJ2-1
abundance: once

CDR3nt: TGTGCCTGGAGGGACAGGGGGCAGGGGGAGACCCAGTACTTC
CDR3aa: CAWRDRGQGETQYF
v_gene: TRBV30
d_gene: TRBD1
j_gene: TRBJ2-5
abundance: NA

CDR3nt: TGTGCCAGCAGCTTAGTAGGACAGGGGGCCCTTGATGGCTACACCTTC
CDR3aa: CASSLVGQGALDGYTF
v_gene: TRBV5-8
d_gene: TRBD1
j_gene: TRBJ1-2
abundance: NA

CDR3nt: TGTGCCAGCAGTGGGGGACAGAGCGCCGTGGAAAAACTGTTTTTT
CDR3aa: CASSGGQSAVEKLFF
v_gene: TRBV28
d_gene: TRBD1
j_gene: TRBJ1-4
abundance: NA

CDR3nt: TGTGCCTGGAGTGTGGGAGATACGCAGTATTTT
CDR3aa: CAWSVGDTQYF
v_gene: TRBV30
d_gene: NA
j_gene: TRBJ2-3
abundance: medium-sized

CDR3nt: TGTGCCAGCAGCCTAACCCCATTTGGGGGCTACACCGGGGAGCTGTTTTTT
CDR3aa: CASSLTPFGGYTGELFF
v_gene: TRBV7-6
d_gene: NA
j_gene: TRBJ2-2
abundance: NA

CDR3nt: TGTGCCAGTATCAATAGGGACAATTGGAACACCGGGGAGCTGTTTTTT
CDR3aa: CASINRDNWNTGELFF
v_gene: TRBV19
d_gene: NA
j_gene: TRBJ2-2
abundance: NA

CDR3nt: TGTGCCAGCAGTTTCCGGGGTACGGGCTCCTACGAGCAGTACTTC
CDR3aa: CASSFRGTGSYEQYF
v_gene: TRBV25-1
d_gene: NA
j_gene: TRBJ2-7
abundance: medium-sized

CDR3nt: TGTGCCAGCAGTTCCGGGGTGAACTCCTACAATGAGCAGTTCTTC
CDR3aa: CASSSGVNSYNEQFF
v_gene: TRBV13
d_gene: NA
j_gene: TRBJ2-1
abundance: NA

CDR3nt: TGTGCCAGCAGTTCCCCAGACAGGGGGCGTCATGGCTACACCTTC
CDR3aa: CASSSPDRGRHGYTF
v_gene: TRBV6-5
d_gene: TRBD1
j_gene: TRBJ1-2
abundance: NA

CDR3nt: TGTGCCAGCACCCGGCGGACAGGGGAAAAGCAGTATTTT
CDR3aa: CASTRRTGEKQYF
v_gene: TRBV27
d_gene: TRBD1
j_gene: TRBJ2-3
abundance: NA

CDR3nt: TGCGCCAGCAGCCCTCTAGCGGGAAGCTCCTACGAGCAGTACTTC
CDR3aa: CASSPLAGSSYEQYF
v_gene: TRBV4-1
d_gene: TRBD2
j_gene: TRBJ2-7
abundance: NA

CDR3nt: TGTGCCAGCGGGAGGACTAGCGCTTACAATGAGCAGTTCTTC
CDR3aa: CASGRTSAYNEQFF
v_gene: TRBV6-1
d_gene: TRBD2
j_gene: TRBJ2-1
abundance: few